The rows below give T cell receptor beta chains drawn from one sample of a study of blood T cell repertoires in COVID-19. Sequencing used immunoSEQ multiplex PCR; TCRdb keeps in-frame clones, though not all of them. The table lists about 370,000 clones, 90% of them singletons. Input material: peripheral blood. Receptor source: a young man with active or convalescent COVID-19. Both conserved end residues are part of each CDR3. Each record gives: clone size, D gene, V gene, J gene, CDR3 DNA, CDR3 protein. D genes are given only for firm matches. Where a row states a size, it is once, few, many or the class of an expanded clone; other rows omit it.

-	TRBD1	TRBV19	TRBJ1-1	TGTGCCAGTACCTCTTTCGGGACAGGGAACACTGAAGCTTTCTTT	CASTSFGTGNTEAFF
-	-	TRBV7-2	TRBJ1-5	TGTGCCAGCAGCTTAAGACGACGGCCGGGTCCACCTCCCAATCAGCCCCAGCATTTT	CASSLRRRPGPPPNQPQHF
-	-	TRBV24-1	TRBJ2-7	TGTGCCACCAGTGACACAGGTTTCGAGCAGTACTTC	CATSDTGFEQYF
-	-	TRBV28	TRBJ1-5	TGTGCCAGCCTTACAGGGTATCAGCCCCAGCATTTT	CASLTGYQPQHF
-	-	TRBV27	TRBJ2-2	TGTGCCAGCAGAACAACGGGGGAGATGATCACCGGGGAGCTGTTTTTT	CASRTTGEMITGELFF
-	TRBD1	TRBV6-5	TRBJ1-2	TGTGCCACATATTTTCAGGGGGCGATCTATGGCTACACCTTC	CATYFQGAIYGYTF
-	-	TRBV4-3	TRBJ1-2	TGCGCCAGCAGCCAAGTCCGGGAAACCTATGGCTACACCTTC	CASSQVRETYGYTF
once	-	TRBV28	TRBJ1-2	TGTGCCAGCAGATCATCGGGGTATGGCTACACCTTC	CASRSSGYGYTF
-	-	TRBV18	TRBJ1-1	TGTGCCAGCTCACCTCCGGGGGTAAGGAACACTGAAGCTTTCTTT	CASSPPGVRNTEAFF
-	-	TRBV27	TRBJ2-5	TGTGCCAGCAGTTTATCTGCAGGCGAGACCCAGTACTTC	CASSLSAGETQYF
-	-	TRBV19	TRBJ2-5	TGTGCCAGTAGTATAGCTAGTGGGGGGCAAGAGACCCAGTACTTC	CASSIASGGQETQYF
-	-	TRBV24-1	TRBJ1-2	TGTGCCACCAGTGTTGGCTTTTCCTACACCTTC	CATSVGFSYTF
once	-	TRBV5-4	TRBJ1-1	TGTGCCAGCAGCTTGTACAGGGTGAACACTGAAGCTTTCTTT	CASSLYRVNTEAFF
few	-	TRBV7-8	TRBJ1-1	TGTGCCAGCAGCTGGGGTAGGAGGGAGGGGCGAAACACTGAAGCTTTCTTT	CASSWGRREGRNTEAFF
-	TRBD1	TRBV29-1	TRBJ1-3	TGCAGCGTGGCGGGACAGGGATTAACCACCATATATTTT	CSVAGQGLTTIYF
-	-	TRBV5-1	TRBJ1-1	TGCGCCAGCAGCTTGGGCGGGGGTAACACTGAAGCTTTCTTT	CASSLGGGNTEAFF
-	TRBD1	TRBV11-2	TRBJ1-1	TGTGCCACCTCGACAGGGGTCACTGAAGCTTTCTTT	CATSTGVTEAFF
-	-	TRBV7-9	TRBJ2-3	TGTGCCAGCTGTAGTAGCGGTAGCACAGATACGCAGTATTTT	CASCSSGSTDTQYF
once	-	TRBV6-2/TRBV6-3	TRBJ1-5	TGTGCCAGCAGTTTGGACATAAACAATCAGCCCCAGCATTTT	CASSLDINNQPQHF
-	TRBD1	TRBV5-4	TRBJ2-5	TGTGCCAGCTCCGGGACAGGTCAAGAGACCCAGTACTTC	CASSGTGQETQYF
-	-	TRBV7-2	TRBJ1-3	TGTGCCAGCAGCCTAATCCGGGACACCTACTCTGGAAACACCATATATTTT	CASSLIRDTYSGNTIYF
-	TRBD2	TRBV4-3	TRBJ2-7	TGCGCCAGCAGCCAACCGGGGGGTAGACTATTTTACGAGCAGTACTTC	CASSQPGGRLFYEQYF
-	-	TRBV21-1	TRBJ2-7	TGTGCCAGCAGCAAAAGCGAGTTCTACGAGCAGTACTTC	CASSKSEFYEQYF
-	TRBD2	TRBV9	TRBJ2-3	TGTGCCAGCAGCGTAGACGATCTAGCGGGGGTTATCACAGATACGCAGTATTTT	CASSVDDLAGVITDTQYF
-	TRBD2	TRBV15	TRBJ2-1	TGTGCCACCAGCAGAGATCGTAGCGGGGGGGCAAATGAGCAGTTCTTC	CATSRDRSGGANEQFF
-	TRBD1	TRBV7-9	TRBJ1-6	TGTGCCAGCAGCCCACGGGGACAGTATAATTCACCCCTCCACTTT	CASSPRGQYNSPLHF
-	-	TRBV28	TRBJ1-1	TGTGCCAGCACCCTGCGAGGGGAGGCAAAAGCTTTCTTT	CASTLRGEAKAFF
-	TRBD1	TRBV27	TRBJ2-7	TGTGCCAGCAGTCCCCTAGGACAGGGATTCACCTACGAGCAGTACTTC	CASSPLGQGFTYEQYF
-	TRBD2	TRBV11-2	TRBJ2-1	TGTGCCAGCAGCACAAGCGGGGGGACTAGCGGGTACAATGAGCAGTTCTTC	CASSTSGGTSGYNEQFF
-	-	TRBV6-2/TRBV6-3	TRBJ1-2	TGTGCCAGCAGTCGCCTAAGTCTTGGCTACACCTTC	CASSRLSLGYTF
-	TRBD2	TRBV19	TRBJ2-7	TGTGCCAGCAACCCTCGGGGGGTTTCCTACGAGCAGTACTTC	CASNPRGVSYEQYF
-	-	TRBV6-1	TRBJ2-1	TGTGCCAGCAGTGACGCGGGACAGAGCTCCTACAATGAGCAGTTCTTC	CASSDAGQSSYNEQFF
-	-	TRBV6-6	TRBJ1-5	TGTGCCAGCAGTTGGTTGTCGGGGGGGAGTCAGCCCCAGCATTTT	CASSWLSGGSQPQHF
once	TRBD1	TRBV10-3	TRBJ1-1	TGTGCCATCAGCCAGGGGGGATGGACTGAAGCTTTCTTT	CAISQGGWTEAFF
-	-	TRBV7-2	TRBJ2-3	TGTGCCAGCAGTCGACAGTCCCGCACAGATACGCAGTATTTT	CASSRQSRTDTQYF
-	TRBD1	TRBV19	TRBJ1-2	TGTGCCAGTAGTATGAACAGGGGAAGGGACTATGGCTACACCTTC	CASSMNRGRDYGYTF
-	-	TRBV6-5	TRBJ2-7	TGTGCCAGCAGTTACTCGATCTACGGGGGACCCCGCGAGCAGTACTTC	CASSYSIYGGPREQYF
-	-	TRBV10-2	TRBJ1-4	TGCGCCAGCAGTGATTCTGCAGCTAATGAAAAACTGTTTTTT	CASSDSAANEKLFF
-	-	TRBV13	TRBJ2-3	TGTGCCAGCAGCCGAAATACCGGACTATCTAGCACAGATACGCAGTATTTT	CASSRNTGLSSTDTQYF
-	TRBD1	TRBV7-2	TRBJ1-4	TGTGCCAGCAGCTTCCGAGGGGGCGGCGAAAAACTGTTTTTT	CASSFRGGGEKLFF
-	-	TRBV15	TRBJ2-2	TGTGCCACCAGCAGAGACAGGGGAGTCGGGGAGCTGTTTTTT	CATSRDRGVGELFF